The 10 T cell receptor beta chains below all came from one sample that was sequenced in a study of CD8 T cells in Susac syndrome. RNA was extracted with the RNeasy kit, and a quantity of roughly 0.5 to 1 ug was reverse transcribed using random hexamers. TCRdb reanalysed the immunoSEQ multiplex PCR reads using MiXCR and keeps one entry per CDR3 protein. The top ten clones hold approximately 0.2% of a sample with some 300,000 distinct CDR3 sequences, roughly 85% of them seen once. Specimen: CD8+ T cells from PBMCs. These receptors were obtained from a human donor with multiple sclerosis.

This clonotype was seen more than once but under ten times. The chain joins TRBV19 to TRBJ2-5; D is possibly TRBD1 or TRBD2 (5 bases each). From germline, CDR1 is LNHDA and CDR2 SQIVND (reference sequence). This CDR3 spans 12 amino acids. V lost 6 bases, J lost 5 bases, and 10 bases lay in between. Here the CDR3 DNA reads TGTGCCAGTAGCGGATGGGGGGAGACCCAGTACTTC. Encoded protein: CASSGWGETQYF.

The chain is built from TRBV24-1 and TRBJ2-5; tentatively, D is TRBD2 (5 bases). The CDR3 runs to 14 residues. The ends were cut back, 0 bases at V and 2 bases at J, with 6 bases in the middle. Germline V gene lookup returns CDR1 KGHDR and CDR2 SFDVKD. CDR3 bases: TGTGCCACCAGTGATTTGGGCGGGCAAGAGACCCAGTACTTC. Protein product: CATSDLGGQETQYF.

The chain uses TRBV7-9 and TRBJ1-2, with D unclear. There are 12 residues in the CDR3. In germline, CDR1 is SEHNR, CDR2 FQNEAQ (reference sequence). V lost 2 bases and J lost 6, with 7 bases in between. The CDR3 protein is CASSLTADGYTF. CDR3 nucleotide sequence: TGTGCCAGCAGCTTAACGGCGGATGGCTACACCTTC.

This chain links TRBV16 with TRBJ2-1, with 10 bases fitting TRBD2. J lost 7 bases, V lost 4 bases, and 7 bases had no gene match. The CDR3 runs to 15 residues. Germline values: CDR1 KGHSY, CDR2 FQNENV. CDR3 in amino acids: CASSLASGRLNEQFF. As DNA, the CDR3 is TGTGCCAGCAGCCTTGCTAGCGGGAGATTAAATGAGCAGTTCTTC.

The gene calls are TRBV4-3 and TRBJ1-2; 8 bases are shared with TRBD1. CDR3 length: 12 amino acids. Germline CDR1 reads LGHNA; CDR2 reads YSLEER. The junction had 7 bases not matched to a gene; V was cut back by 2 bases and J by 14 bases. The CDR3 here is CASSQQDRERTF. The CDR3 DNA follows: TGCGCCAGCAGCCAACAGGACAGGGAAAGAACCTTC.

The J gene is TRBJ1-1, the V gene TRBV5-1; tentatively, D is TRBD1 (5 bases). Germline loops: CDR1 SGHRS, CDR2 YFSETQ. The V end lost 1 base, the J end lost 0 bases, and 13 bases lay between the germline ends. The CDR3 contains 16 residues. CDR3 loop: CASSLLTAGLNTEAFF. The CDR3 nucleotides are TGCGCCAGCAGCTTGTTGACGGCGGGACTGAACACTGAAGCTTTCTTT.

The rearrangement uses TRBV6-2 or TRBV6-3 and TRBJ2-1; a possible D gene is TRBD2 (7 bases). Trimming cost V 7 bases and J 1 base, with 14 bases left between them. The germline V gene has CDR1 MNHEY and CDR2 SVGEGT. The length of the CDR3 is 15 residues. The chain's CDR3 is CASNVGGGSYNEQFF. CDR3 coding DNA: TGTGCCAGCAACGTGGGAGGGGGTTCCTACAATGAGCAGTTCTTC.

This rearrangement joins TRBV7-9 to TRBJ2-7; 7 positions match TRBD1. Trimming took 5 bases from V and 7 from J; bases not matched to a gene: 11. CDR1 is SEHNR, CDR2 FQNEAQ, per germline (reference sequence). There are 14 residues in the CDR3. CDR3 DNA sequence: TGTGCCAGCAGCGACGAGGGGGCTCGGGGAGAGCAGTACTTC. Residues: CASSDEGARGEQYF.

The V call is TRBV28, the J call TRBJ2-3; 8 nucleotides align to TRBD1. V trimming: 3 bases; J trimming: 3 bases; junction bases outside the gene matches: 5. CDR3 length equals 15 residues. Germline assignment: CDR1 MDHEN and CDR2 SYDVKM. CDR3 coding DNA: TGTGCCAGCAGTTTTACCGGACAGGGAACAGATACGCAGTATTTT. Amino acid sequence: CASSFTGQGTDTQYF. Together with reference TRBV28 and TRBJ2-3, the CDR3 gives the full variable domain: DVKVTQSSRYLVKRTGEKVFLECVQDMDHENMFWYRQDPGLGLRLIYFSYDVKMKEKGDIPEGYSVSREKKERFSLILESASTNQTSMYLCASSFTGQGTDTQYFGPGTRLTVL.

CDR3 sequence reads: CASSSRTGNYGYTF. In nucleotides, the CDR3 is TGTGCCAGTAGTTCCCGGACAGGCAACTATGGCTACACCTTC. The chain carries TRBV19 and TRBJ1-2; 7 nucleotides align to TRBD1. CDR3 length: 14 residues. Germline CDR1 reads LNHDA; CDR2 reads SQIVND (reference sequence). V gave up 5 bases and J gave up 2 bases; unmatched junction bases: 5.